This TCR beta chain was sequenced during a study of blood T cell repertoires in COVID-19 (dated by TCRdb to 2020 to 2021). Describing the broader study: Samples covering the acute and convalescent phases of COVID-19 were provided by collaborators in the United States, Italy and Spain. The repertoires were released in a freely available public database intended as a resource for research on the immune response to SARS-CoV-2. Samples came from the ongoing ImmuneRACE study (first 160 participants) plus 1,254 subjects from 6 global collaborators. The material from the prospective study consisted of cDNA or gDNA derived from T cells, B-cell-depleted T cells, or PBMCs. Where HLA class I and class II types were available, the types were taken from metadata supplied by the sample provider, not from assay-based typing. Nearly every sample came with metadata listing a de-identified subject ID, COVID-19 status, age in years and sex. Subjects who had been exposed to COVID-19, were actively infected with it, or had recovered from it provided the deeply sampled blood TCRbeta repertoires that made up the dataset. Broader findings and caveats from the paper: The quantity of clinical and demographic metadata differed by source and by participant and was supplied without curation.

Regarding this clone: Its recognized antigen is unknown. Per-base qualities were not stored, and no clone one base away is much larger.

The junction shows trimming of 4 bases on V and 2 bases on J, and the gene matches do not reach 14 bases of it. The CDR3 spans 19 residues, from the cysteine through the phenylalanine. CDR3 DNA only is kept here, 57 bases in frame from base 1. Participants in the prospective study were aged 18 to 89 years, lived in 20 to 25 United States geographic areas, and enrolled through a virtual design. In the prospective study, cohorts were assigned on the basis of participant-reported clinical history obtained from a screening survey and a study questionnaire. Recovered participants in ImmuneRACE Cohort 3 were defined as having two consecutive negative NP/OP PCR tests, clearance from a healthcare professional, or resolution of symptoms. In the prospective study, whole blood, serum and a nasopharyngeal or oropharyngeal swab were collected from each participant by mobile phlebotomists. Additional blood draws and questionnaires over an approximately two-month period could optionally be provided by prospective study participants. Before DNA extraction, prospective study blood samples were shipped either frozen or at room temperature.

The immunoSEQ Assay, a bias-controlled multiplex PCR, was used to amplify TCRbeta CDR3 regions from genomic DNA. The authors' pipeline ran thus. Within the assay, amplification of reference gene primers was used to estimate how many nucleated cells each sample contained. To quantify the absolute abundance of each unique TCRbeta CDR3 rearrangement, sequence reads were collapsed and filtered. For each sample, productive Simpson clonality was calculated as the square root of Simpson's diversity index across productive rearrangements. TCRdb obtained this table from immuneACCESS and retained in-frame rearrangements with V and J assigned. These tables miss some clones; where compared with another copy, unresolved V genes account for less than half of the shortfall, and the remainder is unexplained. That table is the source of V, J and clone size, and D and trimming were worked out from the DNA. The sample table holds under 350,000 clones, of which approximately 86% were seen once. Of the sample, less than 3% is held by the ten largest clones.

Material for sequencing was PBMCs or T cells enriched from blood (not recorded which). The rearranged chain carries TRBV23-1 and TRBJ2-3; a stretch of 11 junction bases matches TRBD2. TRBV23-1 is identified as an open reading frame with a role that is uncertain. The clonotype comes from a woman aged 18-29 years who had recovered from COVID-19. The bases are TGCGCCAGCAGTCGGGGTAGCGGGGGGGCTCGGTTTGTCACAGATACGCAGTATTTT. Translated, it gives CASSRGSGGARFVTDTQYF.